This T cell receptor (beta chain) was identified in a study of blood T cell repertoires in COVID-19. About the research overall: PBMCs, B-cell-depleted T cells, or T cells provided the cDNA or gDNA that made up the material.

Authors' methods: For nucleated cells, counts were estimated from reference gene primer amplification. The table came from immunoSEQ multiplex PCR; TCRdb's copy has only in-frame clones and leaves some out. Clone size and the V and J calls come from that table; the DNA yielded D and trimming. The table shows about 200,000 clones, with roughly 80% occurring only once. The sample holds a few counts of this clone. The germline V gene encodes CDR1 LGHNA and CDR2 YNFKEQ. The length of the CDR3 is 13 residues. V was clipped by 1 base and J by 9 bases, with 12 bases between them. The receptor's source is a woman of 80 years or more with acute or convalescent COVID-19. The V gene is TRBV4-2, the J gene TRBJ1-2; possible D gene TRBD1, 5 bases. Sequenced sample: peripheral blood. CDR3 protein: CASSQVGASSYTF. Here the CDR3 DNA reads TGTGCCAGCAGCCAAGTTGGGGCCTCAAGCTACACCTTC.